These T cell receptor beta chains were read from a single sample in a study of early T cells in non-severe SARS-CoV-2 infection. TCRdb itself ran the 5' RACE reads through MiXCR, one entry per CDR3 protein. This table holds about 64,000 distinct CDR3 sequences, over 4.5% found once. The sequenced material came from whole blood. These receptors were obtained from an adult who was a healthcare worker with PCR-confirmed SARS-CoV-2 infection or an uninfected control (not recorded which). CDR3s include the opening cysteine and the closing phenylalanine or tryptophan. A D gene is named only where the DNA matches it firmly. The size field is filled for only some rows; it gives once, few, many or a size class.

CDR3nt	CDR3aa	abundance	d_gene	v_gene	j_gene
TGCAGTGCTAGAGCGCCGAACACTGAAGCTTTCTTT	CSARAPNTEAFF	many	-	TRBV20-1	TRBJ1-1
TGTGCCAGCAGTCTGGGGACAGTAATTGTGGATGAGCAGTTCTTC	CASSLGTVIVDEQFF	many	TRBD1	TRBV2	TRBJ2-1
TGTGCCAGCAGCCCCTGGGGGGGAGTTCAAGAGACCCAGTACTTC	CASSPWGGVQETQYF	many	TRBD2	TRBV5-6	TRBJ2-5
TGTGCCAGCAGTGCAGGGTTGGGCAATCAGCCCCAGCATTTT	CASSAGLGNQPQHF	-	-	TRBV25-1	TRBJ1-5
TGCGCCAGCAGCGCCATTACAGCGAACACTGAAGCTTTCTTT	CASSAITANTEAFF	few	-	TRBV10-2	TRBJ1-1
TGTGCCAGCAGCCTAGGACAGGCTTGGGAATCGGAGCAGTACTTC	CASSLGQAWESEQYF	few	TRBD1	TRBV7-9	TRBJ2-7
TGTGCAAGTCGCTTAGTCCCCAGGTATGGATCACCCCTCCACTTT	CASRLVPRYGSPLHF	many	-	TRBV12-2	TRBJ1-6
TGTGCCACCAGTGACACTAGCGGGAGGGCCGACAATGAGCAGTTCTTC	CATSDTSGRADNEQFF	-	TRBD2	TRBV24-1	TRBJ2-1
TGCGCCAGCAGTGATCTGGATGACTATGGCTACACCTTC	CASSDLDDYGYTF	many	-	TRBV10-1	TRBJ1-2
TGTGCCAGCAGTGAAGGGAGGGAGAGGGCCTACGAGCAGTACTTC	CASSEGRERAYEQYF	-	-	TRBV2	TRBJ2-7
TGTGCCAGCAGCCTCCGCACCGGGGAGCTGTTTTTT	CASSLRTGELFF	many	-	TRBV7-9	TRBJ2-2
TGTGCCAGCAGTCGCAGAGGGAACAATGAGCAGTTCTTC	CASSRRGNNEQFF	many	-	TRBV4-2	TRBJ2-1
TGTGCCAGTACGCGGGGGGCCTACAATGAGCAGTTCTTC	CASTRGAYNEQFF	-	TRBD2	TRBV19	TRBJ2-1
TGTGCCAGCAGGCAACTAGCGGGGGGGCAGTCCTACGAGCAGTACTTC	CASRQLAGGQSYEQYF	many	TRBD2	TRBV7-2	TRBJ2-7
TGTGCCAGCAGCTTACCTAGCGGTGATACGCAGTATTTT	CASSLPSGDTQYF	many	TRBD2	TRBV7-2	TRBJ2-3
TGTGCCAGCAGTTTGCTAGGTCCCGTCGTCTCCTACGAGCAGTACTTC	CASSLLGPVVSYEQYF	few	-	TRBV12-3/TRBV12-4	TRBJ2-7
TGCAGTGCTACAACAGGGATCGAGCAGTACTTC	CSATTGIEQYF	many	-	TRBV20-1	TRBJ2-7
TGCAGCGCAGGGACAGCCCGGCCGAACACTGAAGCTTTCTTT	CSAGTARPNTEAFF	-	TRBD1	TRBV29-1	TRBJ1-1
TGTGCCAGCAGCTTGGCCGCCAGCGAGCACGAGCAGTACTTC	CASSLAASEHEQYF	many	-	TRBV5-5	TRBJ2-7
TGTGCCAGCAGCTTGGGACGGGTATACGAGCAGTACTTC	CASSLGRVYEQYF	many	-	TRBV11-2	TRBJ2-7
TGTGCCAGCAGCCAAGTACTAGCCGCCGGGGAGCTGTTTTTT	CASSQVLAAGELFF	-	-	TRBV14	TRBJ2-2
TGTGCCAGCAGCTCAGAGGACAGTCAGCCCCAGCATTTT	CASSSEDSQPQHF	many	-	TRBV7-2	TRBJ1-5
TGTGCCAGCAGCCCCCTCGGCGGGGGGGGCGTCTACGAGCAGTACTTC	CASSPLGGGGVYEQYF	-	TRBD2	TRBV14	TRBJ2-7
TGTGCCAGCAAGATTGGACAGCTTCCAACTAATGAAAAACTGTTTTTT	CASKIGQLPTNEKLFF	many	-	TRBV2	TRBJ1-4
TGTGCCAGCAGCTCACTAGCGGGAGGCCGTCAAGAGACCCAGTACTTC	CASSSLAGGRQETQYF	many	TRBD2	TRBV3-1	TRBJ2-5
TGTGCCAGTAGTATGGGACAGGCCTATTATAGCAATCAGCCCCAGCATTTT	CASSMGQAYYSNQPQHF	few	TRBD1	TRBV19	TRBJ1-5
TGTGCCAGCAGCCAAGAGGAGCACCTTGAAGCTTTCTTT	CASSQEEHLEAFF	few	-	TRBV14	TRBJ1-1
TGTGCCAGCAGTGAAGCCGCGGCAGCTAACTATGGCTACACCTTC	CASSEAAAANYGYTF	few	-	TRBV6-1	TRBJ1-2
TGTGCCAGCAACGACGATATTCAAGAGACCCAGTACTTC	CASNDDIQETQYF	many	-	TRBV2	TRBJ2-5
TGTGCCAGCAGTGAAGCTGTTGGCGGTGGCTACACCTTC	CASSEAVGGGYTF	many	-	TRBV2	TRBJ1-2
TGCAGTGCAATCCTAGCGGGGAGGGATACGCAGTATTTT	CSAILAGRDTQYF	many	TRBD2	TRBV20-1	TRBJ2-3
TGTGCCAGCAGGAGGACAGACAACTATGGCTACACCTTC	CASRRTDNYGYTF	many	-	TRBV6-2/TRBV6-3	TRBJ1-2
TGTGCCAGCAGCCAAGGCATCTATGGCTACACCTTC	CASSQGIYGYTF	-	-	TRBV3-1	TRBJ1-2
TGTGCCAGCAGGGGGGGGACAGGCGTTACTGAAGCTTTCTTT	CASRGGTGVTEAFF	few	TRBD1	TRBV28	TRBJ1-1
TGCGCCAGCAGCACGGGACAGACGAACACCGGGGAGCTGTTTTTT	CASSTGQTNTGELFF	few	TRBD1	TRBV5-1	TRBJ2-2
TGTGCCAGCTCACCCGGGGATAGCTTACCTAACTATGGCTACACCTTC	CASSPGDSLPNYGYTF	-	-	TRBV18	TRBJ1-2
TGTGCCAGCAGCCTAGACTGGGCCAAAAACATTCAGTACTTC	CASSLDWAKNIQYF	many	-	TRBV5-4	TRBJ2-4
TGTGCCAGCAGTTACTCCGATGACTCGGGGCAGTACTTC	CASSYSDDSGQYF	-	-	TRBV6-6	TRBJ2-7
TGTGCCAGCAGTGTGGGGATCACCGGGGAGCTGTTTTTT	CASSVGITGELFF	many	-	TRBV2	TRBJ2-2
TGTGCCAGCAGTTTACGGACTAACCTCTACGAGCAGTACTTC	CASSLRTNLYEQYF	few	-	TRBV28	TRBJ2-7
TGTGCCAGCAGCTTAATTCCAGCGGGGATGAGCAATGAGCAGTTCTTC	CASSLIPAGMSNEQFF	many	TRBD2	TRBV7-2	TRBJ2-1
TGTGCCAGCAGTCCAAGGACTAGCGGGGTACAAGAGACCCAGTACTTC	CASSPRTSGVQETQYF	many	TRBD2	TRBV27	TRBJ2-5
TGTGCCAGCAGTGTATCAAACTCGGGGGCAGGGGAGCAGTACTTC	CASSVSNSGAGEQYF	few	-	TRBV25-1	TRBJ2-7
TGTGCCAGCAGCCCAAAAGCGGCTAGCGAGTCGGCGAACACCGGGGAGCTGTTTTTT	CASSPKAASESANTGELFF	many	-	TRBV11-2	TRBJ2-2
TGTGCCAGCAGCCCGGGAGGAATAAACATTCAGTACTTC	CASSPGGINIQYF	few	TRBD2	TRBV5-6	TRBJ2-4
TGTGCCAGCAGCGTAGGTGGATATCCCAATGAAAAACTGTTTTTT	CASSVGGYPNEKLFF	few	-	TRBV9	TRBJ1-4
TGTGCCAGCAGCTTTACTAGCGGGAGTGGGAATGAGCAGTTCTTC	CASSFTSGSGNEQFF	-	TRBD2	TRBV7-2	TRBJ2-1
TGCGCCAGCACTTTCTGGAGGAGGGTAGTCCGGTATAACTATGGCTACACCTTC	CASTFWRRVVRYNYGYTF	few	-	TRBV10-1	TRBJ1-2
TGTGCCAGCAGCCCTAACAGGGCCGGTGGCTACACCTTC	CASSPNRAGGYTF	many	-	TRBV13	TRBJ1-2
TGTGCCAGCAGCTCGTGGACAGGGAGTTCGACAGATACGCAGTATTTT	CASSSWTGSSTDTQYF	-	TRBD1	TRBV7-9	TRBJ2-3
TGTGCCAGCAGCGGGTTCGGGACGCCCGGAAACACCATATATTTT	CASSGFGTPGNTIYF	many	-	TRBV7-2	TRBJ1-3
TGCAGTGCTACCGCGGCGAGAGGACAGGGCCCCACAGATACGCAGTATTTT	CSATAARGQGPTDTQYF	-	TRBD1	TRBV20-1	TRBJ2-3
TGTGCCAGCAGCCCGGACGGAAGCCAAGAGACCCAGTACTTC	CASSPDGSQETQYF	few	-	TRBV5-4	TRBJ2-5
TGTGCCAGCAGCTCATTAGCGGGAGAGGGCAATGAGCAGTTCTTC	CASSSLAGEGNEQFF	many	TRBD2	TRBV7-3	TRBJ2-1
TGCGCCAGCAGCTTTCAGGGCTACACAGATACGCAGTATTTT	CASSFQGYTDTQYF	many	-	TRBV5-1	TRBJ2-3